What follows is one T cell receptor beta chain and its context. What antigen it recognizes has not been identified. No base quality values were provided; no much bigger clone lies one nucleotide off. The source of the sample is a study of blood T cell repertoires in COVID-19 (TCRdb year 2020). Study-level background: Collaborator samples came from the United States, Italy and Spain and covered acute and convalescent phases of COVID-19. The material from the prospective study consisted of cDNA or gDNA derived from T cells, B-cell-depleted T cells, or PBMCs. Deeply sampled blood TCRbeta repertoires from subjects exposed to, actively infected with, or recovered from COVID-19 were included in the dataset. The repertoires were released in a freely available public database intended as a resource for research on the immune response to SARS-CoV-2. Samples came from the ongoing ImmuneRACE study (first 160 participants) plus 1,254 subjects from 6 global collaborators. A de-identified subject ID, COVID-19 status, age in years and sex were almost always included in the sample metadata. HLA class I and class II types, where available, came from metadata supplied by the sample provider rather than from assay-based typing. Results the study describes overall, beyond this receptor: The quantity of clinical and demographic metadata differed by source and by participant and was supplied without curation.

Taken from the germline V gene, the CDR1 and CDR2 loops are LGHNA and YNFKEQ. Its CDR3 holds 14 amino acids, cysteine through phenylalanine. The DNA shown is the 42-base CDR3, in frame from base 1. V is cut by 0 bases and J by 3 bases, and the space between the germline ends is 6 bases. TCRbeta CDR3 regions were amplified from genomic DNA by means of the immunoSEQ Assay, a bias-controlled multiplex PCR. The original pipeline was this. Nucleated cell counts per sample were estimated from amplification of reference gene primers within the assay. To quantify the absolute abundance of each unique TCRbeta CDR3 rearrangement, sequence reads were collapsed and filtered. For each sample, productive Simpson clonality was calculated as the square root of Simpson's diversity index over productive rearrangements. TCRdb provides this immuneACCESS table in a form limited to in-frame rearrangements. Some clones are lacking; in checked studies, under half of them reflect an unresolved V gene, and why the rest are absent is not known. V and J calls plus clone size are reproduced from that table; the DNA served to infer D and trimming. Recorded for this sample are 200,000 to 250,000 clones; 80% to 95% of them occurred a single time. Together, the top ten hold about 0.8% of the sample.

One collaborating source in Seattle enrolled patients during active infection and followed them longitudinally through the course of disease. The collaborating institutions used their own protocols to collect whole blood in K2EDTA tubes. For TCRbeta analysis, collaborators shipped samples in one of three forms: frozen whole blood, isolated PBMCs, or DNA extracted from either of those sample types. This sequence originates from a man aged 55-75 years with COVID-19, enrolled during active disease. The specimen sequenced was peripheral blood. The receptor chain draws on TRBV4-2 and TRBJ1-5; TRBD1 could be the D gene, as 5 bases match. The CDR3 here reads CASSQDGANQPQHF. The nucleotide sequence is given as TGTGCCAGCAGCCAAGATGGGGCCAATCAGCCCCAGCATTTT.